This TCR beta chain was captured in a study of identical twins. MiXCR was run by TCRdb on the 5' RACE reads, yielding one entry per CDR3 protein. The repertoire holds a few hundred thousand distinct CDR3 sequences, with approximately 10% as singletons. General study points: Whereas memory repertoires showed no such difference, abundant cord blood beta clonotypes carried fewer insertions.

The CDR3 contains 13 residues. The germline CDR1 and CDR2 sequences are MNHEY and SMNVEV (reference sequence). Between the trimmed V and J ends, which lost 5 bases and 5 bases, there was a span of 12 bases. This clonotype turned up a few times. As yet, its antigen is unknown. This sample was shared with a second study, whose subject was yellow fever vaccine responses in identical twins.

V usage is TRBV27 and J usage is TRBJ1-1; a weak D match, TRBD1 (6 bases). The clonotype was recovered from a woman aged 18-29 years in good health. The sequenced sample consisted of PBMCs. The CDR3 nucleotides read TGTGCCAGCAGTATTCCAGGGGTTACTGAAGCTTTCTTT. Protein product: CASSIPGVTEAFF.